The 6 T cell receptor beta chains in this list originate from one sample, sequenced in a study. In TCRdb, the 5' RACE reads were re-called with MiXCR into one record per CDR3 protein. This sample has thousands of distinct CDR3 sequences, with around 50% found just once. Sequenced material: naive CD4+ T cells sorted from a lymph node. Described subset: naive CD4+ T cells, CD4+CD45RA+CD25-. Receptors were obtained from a female donor with breast cancer.

The chain links TRBV18 to TRBJ2-2; D unresolved. V lost 3 bases to trimming and J lost 2 bases, with 1 base between them. The CDR3 has 12 residues. The germline V gene encodes CDR1 KGHSH and CDR2 LQKENI. This chain's CDR3 is CASSPNTGELFF. CDR3 nucleotides: TGTGCCAGCTCACCCAACACCGGGGAGCTGTTTTTT.

The chain employs TRBV5-1 and TRBJ1-1; D not certain. The germline gives CDR1 SGHRS, CDR2 YFSETQ. The V end was cut by 1 base, the J end by 4 bases, with 11 bases between. The CDR3 totals 14 residues. CDR3 sequence: CASSLSASGTEAFF. CDR3 DNA: TGCGCCAGCAGCTTGTCGGCCAGCGGCACTGAAGCTTTCTTT.

The chain couples TRBV5-1 to TRBJ1-3; D not certain. The germline V gene encodes CDR1 SGHRS and CDR2 YFSETQ. The CDR3 consists of 13 residues. V shed 4 bases and J shed 0 bases, with 5 bases lying between them. This CDR3 reads CASSALSGNTIYF. CDR3 DNA sequence: TGCGCCAGCAGCGCGCTCTCTGGAAACACCATATATTTT.

The chain employs TRBV20-1 and TRBJ2-3; perhaps TRBD2 as D (5 bases). Germline lookup yields CDR1 DFQATT and CDR2 SNEGSKA (reference sequence). This CDR3 is 11 amino acids long. V was cut by 6 bases and J by 4 bases, with 8 bases left in between. The CDR3 protein is CSALLADTQYF. The CDR3, as DNA: TGCAGTGCCCTACTAGCAGATACGCAGTATTTT.

This clonotype was seen a few times. This chain uses TRBV7-3 with TRBJ2-7, with D maybe TRBD1 (6 bases). V lost 4 bases and J lost 4, with 26 bases in between. The length of the CDR3 is 18 residues. The germline CDR1 and CDR2 sequences are SGHTA and FQGTGA. The CDR3 nucleotides read TGTGCCAGCAGCTCAAAACTCACTACCGGGACACCAGATTACGAGCAGTACTTC. Residues: CASSSKLTTGTPDYEQYF. Using reference TRBV7-3 and TRBJ2-7 for the parts outside the CDR3, the full variable domain is GAGVSQTPSNKVTEKGKYVELRCDPISGHTALYWYRQSLGQGPEFLIYFQGTGAADDSGLPNDRFFAVRPEGSVSTLKIQRTERGDSAVYLCASSSKLTTGTPDYEQYFGPGTRLTVT.

The chain links TRBV18 to TRBJ1-6, with TRBD1 as a possible D gene (6 bases). The CDR3 runs 16 residues. Germline loops: CDR1 KGHSH, CDR2 LQKENI. Trimming took off 1 base at V and 8 bases at J, with 15 bases between the two ends. DNA for the CDR3: TGTGCCAGCTCACCACGAAGCAGGGGATCGGATTCACCCCTCCACTTT. Protein product: CASSPRSRGSDSPLHF. Full variable domain (rest looked up from reference TRBV18 and TRBJ1-6): NAGVMQNPRHLVRRRGQEARLRCSPMKGHSHVYWYRQLPEEGLKFMVYLQKENIIDESGMPKERFSAEFPKEGPSILRIQQVVRGDSAAYFCASSPRSRGSDSPLHFGNGTRLTVT.